This T cell receptor beta chain originates from a study of T cell repertoires in aging, cancer and after chemotherapy. The study's findings and limits: Rebound thymic output was suggested by rising median generation probability during chemotherapy in each cancer cohort. Age-matched healthy donors had significantly more diverse, less clonal blood TCR repertoires than untreated cancer patients.

The template was genomic DNA from peripheral blood, not RNA. This clonotype was seen a few times. Its target is unknown. Germline values: CDR1 PRHDT, CDR2 FYEKMQ (reference sequence). The CDR3 contains 15 residues. V lost 5 bases, J lost 5 bases, and 16 bases lay in between. A mixed TRB-A/B primer pool amplified rearranged TRB by multiplex touch-down PCR. MiXCR was run by TCRdb on the multiplex PCR reads, yielding one entry per CDR3 protein. The sample holds several thousand distinct CDR3 sequences, about 32% seen once. The sequenced sample was blood. The rearrangement links TRBV13 to TRBJ1-3; perhaps TRBD1 as D (6 bases). The clonotype comes from a human donor with a blood cancer. The CDR3 DNA sequence: TGTGCCAGCAGCCTCATCGGACAGATGAGAAACACCATATATTTT. This encodes CASSLIGQMRNTIYF.